This T cell receptor (beta chain) was sequenced in a study of CD8+ T cells in alopecia areata (dated by TCRdb to the late 2010s). With respect to the entire study: High-throughput TCRbeta sequencing was used to examine T cell clonal expansion in alopecia areata in both the C3H/HeJ mouse model and human patients. On the human side, TCRbeta sequencing was run on scalp tissue and on sorted CD4+ and CD8+ peripheral blood T cells from healthy controls and from alopecia areata patients with either patchy or totalis/universalis disease. Scalp clonality was compared among normal scalp (n=4), patchy alopecia areata scalp (n=8), and alopecia totalis/universalis scalp (n=8). RNA came from the PAXgene miRNA kit for fixed scalp, the miRNeasy kit for PBMCs, and the RNeasy kit for mouse skin. TCRbeta CDR3 regions were amplified by immunoSEQ multiplex PCR using 35 Vbeta forward and 13 Jbeta reverse primers.

Receptor amplification or capture employed the immunoSEQ multiplex PCR assay. RNA was extracted from all samples and reverse transcribed into cDNA, which served as template for TCR sequencing. SuperScript III was used to make first-strand cDNA, primed with a 2:1 mix of oligo-dT and random hexamers. Amplification bias was assessed with a synthetic immune receptor repertoire, and residual bias was removed computationally. In the original analysis: After raw reads were preprocessed to remove errors, the CDR3 was defined following IMGT conventions as running from the conserved cysteine to phenylalanine. To get clonality, Shannon entropy was normalized by log2 of the number of productive unique TCRs and the result was subtracted from 1. Whether each scalp clone was CD4 or CD8 was inferred by checking scalp TCRbeta sequences against the CD4 and CD8 repertoires from sorted blood. The immuneACCESS repertoire file appears here via TCRdb, limited to in-frame rearrangements. These files lack a portion of the clones; in checked studies, under half of the deficit traces to unresolved V genes, and the cause of the others is not known. The DNA was the basis for D and trimming; V, J and clone size are from that table. Across this sample there are about 100,000 clones, with about 60% seen only once. The ten most abundant clones make up 20% to 25% of the sample.

Study-level results and caveats: TCR sequences shared between patients were less clear than in mice, possibly partly because of HLA diversity in the patient population. Compared with normal scalp, lesional scalp, particularly in alopecia totalis/universalis, had higher clonality and more expanded CD8+ clones, which suggests antigenic drive. Unlike mouse skin, where gammadelta T cells dominate, normal human skin contains resident alphabeta T cells that get sequenced too, which complicates analysis of the scalp TCR repertoire.

CDR1 is given as MNHEY and CDR2 as SMNVEV, both from the germline V gene (reference sequence). The trim is 5 bases for V and 8 bases for J, with a gap of 10 bases between the germline ends. From the cysteine through the phenylalanine, the CDR3 covers 12 amino acids. Only CDR3 DNA is held: 36 bases, read in frame from base 1. To note about this clone: The antigen this receptor binds is unknown. Base qualities are missing; no much larger clone stands one base away.

Lesional scalp punch biopsies and peripheral blood were obtained from alopecia areata patients. PBMCs were separated by density centrifugation and stained for CD3, CD4 and CD8, after which CD4+ and CD8+ T cells were sorted on a FACSAria. Untreated alopecia areata patients were recruited as part of a multicenter biomarker study. For roughly 5 biomarker-study patients, blood CD8+ T cells were further sorted into NKG2D-low and NKG2D-high fractions. The sample was NKG2D-low CD8+ T cells sorted from blood. The cell subset or site label for this specimen denotes: sorted CD8+ NKG2D-low blood T cells. The V gene is TRBV27 and the J gene is TRBJ2-1, with the D gene too uncertain to name. This TCR was sampled from a human donor with alopecia areata. The nucleotide sequence is TGTGCCAGCAGTGGCCCTAACCATGAGCAGTTCTTC. This translates into CASSGPNHEQFF.